One sample yielded the 31 T cell receptor beta chains listed below, sequenced in a study of shared clonotypes between healthy human individuals. The table came from immunoSEQ multiplex PCR; TCRdb's copy has only in-frame clones and leaves some out. This table holds about 680,000 clones, about two thirds found once. The sample taken for sequencing was memory CD4+ T cells sorted from blood. Subset given: CD45RA-negative fraction. The receptors stem from a woman aged 25 to 39 in good health.

The chain combines TRBV11-2 with TRBJ2-2; D may be TRBD2 (5 bases). Trimming took off 5 bases at V and 1 base at J, with 8 bases between the two ends. This CDR3 is built from 14 residues. Germline V CDR1 and CDR2: SGHAT, FQNNGV. The CDR3 DNA follows: TGTGCCAGCAGCCCCGGACTGAACACCGGGGAGCTGTTTTTT. Its protein is CASSPGLNTGELFF.

The chain couples TRBV28 to TRBJ1-2, with D possibly being TRBD1 (6 bases). CDR3 length: 15 residues. Trimming pared 3 bases from V and 4 bases from J, leaving 15 bases between. The germline gives CDR1 MDHEN, CDR2 SYDVKM. CDR3 loop: CASSFRGGPGYGYTF. DNA of the CDR3: TGTGCCAGCAGTTTTCGAGGGGGGCCTGGCTATGGCTACACCTTC.

This clone showed up just once. The chain joins TRBV7-8 to TRBJ2-7, with D perhaps TRBD2 (5 bases). The CDR3 contains 15 residues. Germline V lookup: CDR1 SGHVS, CDR2 FQNEAQ. Trimming took off 1 base at V and 4 bases at J, with 14 bases between the two ends. In DNA, the CDR3 is TGTGCCAGCAGCTTAGAGGCGGTTAGCGTATACGAGCAGTACTTC. This gives the protein CASSLEAVSVYEQYF.

This clone occurred a few times. This chain joins TRBV25-1 and TRBJ2-2; D perhaps matches TRBD1 (5 bases). The CDR3 extends over 13 amino acids. CDR1 and CDR2 from the germline V gene are MGHDK and SYGVNS. V gave up 6 bases and J gave up 13 bases, with 18 bases separating them. This CDR3 is CASSADTVGVLFF. The DNA for the CDR3 is TGTGCCAGCAGCGCGGACACCGTCGGAGTGCTGTTTTTT. The entire variable domain, with the rest obtained from reference TRBV25-1 and TRBJ2-2, is as follows: EADIYQTPRYLVIGTGKKITLECSQTMGHDKMYWYQQDPGMELHLIHYSYGVNSTEKGDLSSESTVSRIRTEHFPLTLESARPSHTSQYLCASSADTVGVLFFGEGSRLTVL.

Concerning this clone itself: This sample also contains other DNA sequences that code for the same CDR3. V usage is TRBV5-1 and J usage is TRBJ2-1; tentative D call: TRBD2 (5 bases). The CDR3 has 15 amino acids. V was clipped by 3 bases and J by 0 bases, with 10 bases between them. CDR1 and CDR2 from the germline V gene are SGHRS and YFSETQ. CDR3 sequence (DNA): TGCGCCAGCAGCTCGGACTCAAGCTCCTACAATGAGCAGTTCTTC. Encoded protein: CASSSDSSSYNEQFF.

The V and J genes are TRBV9 and TRBJ2-7; unclear D gene. V dropped 4 bases and J dropped 8 bases, with 13 bases sitting between them. Germline loops: CDR1 SGDLS, CDR2 YYNGEE. The CDR3 is 12 residues long. DNA of the CDR3: TGTGCCAGCAGCTCGGATCAGGCGAAGCAGTACTTC. It specifies CASSSDQAKQYF.

This clone came up a few times. The chain carries TRBV19 and TRBJ2-3, with TRBD2 identical over 9 bases. Trimming took 5 bases from V and 2 from J; bases not matched to a gene: 11. The CDR3 runs 17 residues. Germline values: CDR1 LNHDA, CDR2 SQIVND (reference sequence). The CDR3 nucleotides are TGTGCCAGTAGTCCCGGCCTAGCGGGAAGTCCCACAGATACGCAGTATTTT. Residues: CASSPGLAGSPTDTQYF.

V gene TRBV25-1 combines with J gene TRBJ2-3, with D maybe TRBD2 (6 bases). The CDR3 extends over 16 amino acids. The germline V gene encodes CDR1 MGHDK and CDR2 SYGVNS. Trimming cost V 7 bases and J 6 bases, with 23 bases left between them. CDR3 sequence reads: CASISSGYSGLDTQYF. The CDR3 DNA sequence: TGTGCCAGCATCTCGAGCGGGTACTCCGGACTCGATACGCAGTATTTT.

The chain recombines TRBV28 with TRBJ2-5; 9 positions agree with TRBD1. The CDR3 runs to 13 residues. V trimming: 4 bases; J trimming: 7 bases; junction bases outside the gene matches: 4. CDR1 is MDHEN, CDR2 SYDVKM, per germline. In DNA, the CDR3 is TGTGCCAGCAGTTACGACAGGGGGGGGACCCAGTACTTC. As protein: CASSYDRGGTQYF.

The chain has TRBV4-1 and TRBJ2-5; D uncertain. Germline V gives CDR1 MGHRA, CDR2 YSYEKL. This CDR3 has 13 residues. Between the trimmed V and J ends, which lost 1 base and 5 bases, there was a span of 8 bases. The CDR3 sequence: CASSQVRVETQYF. In DNA, the CDR3 is TGCGCCAGCAGCCAAGTTAGGGTGGAGACCCAGTACTTC.

The CDR3 nucleotides are TGCGCCAGCAGTGAAGCGTCAACCTACAATGAGCAGTTCTTC. It yields the protein CASSEASTYNEQFF. V and J are TRBV5-1 and TRBJ2-1, with D uncertain. This CDR3 has 14 amino acids. Germline CDR1 and CDR2: SGHRS and YFSETQ. V was clipped by 5 bases and J by 2 bases, with 11 bases between them. The full variable domain, with the rest looked up from reference TRBV5-1 and TRBJ2-1, is KAGVTQTPRYLIKTRGQQVTLSCSPISGHRSVSWYQQTPGQGLQFLFEYFSETQRNKGNFPGRFSGRQFSNSRSEMNVSTLELGDSALYLCASSEASTYNEQFFGPGTRLTVL.

V and J are TRBV7-8 and TRBJ2-7, with D tentatively TRBD2 (6 bases). Looked up from germline, CDR1 is SGHVS and CDR2 is FQNEAQ. This CDR3 spans 17 amino acids. The V end was cut by 6 bases, the J end by 6 bases, with 27 bases between. CDR3 loop: CASRRGRYRDFLFEQYF. The CDR3 region has the DNA TGTGCCAGCAGACGCGGGCGTTACCGGGACTTTCTTTTCGAGCAGTACTTC.

Concerning this clone itself: This could be a read error, since a much larger clone is one nucleotide away. The same CDR3 also results from other DNA sequences found in this sample. The CDR3 region is CASSRQRDTEAFF. The CDR3 DNA is TGTGCCAGCAGCCGACAGCGGGACACTGAAGCTTTCTTT. The chain joins TRBV11-1 to TRBJ1-1, with D perhaps matching TRBD1 (5 bases). V lost 5 bases to trimming and J lost 3 bases, with 10 bases between them. Germline loops: CDR1 SGHAT, CDR2 FQDESV (reference sequence). The CDR3 consists of 13 residues.

This clone was seen a single time. The chain carries TRBV11-3 and TRBJ2-3; 7 nucleotides line up with TRBD1. With 7 bases clipped from V and 2 bases from J, the junction kept 9 bases outside the gene matches. The V gene's germline CDR1 is SGHNT and CDR2 YENEEA. This CDR3 has 15 amino acids. CDR3 sequence: CASTETGVATDTQYF. The CDR3 DNA reads as TGTGCCAGCACGGAAACAGGGGTAGCCACAGATACGCAGTATTTT.

On this clone itself: Other DNA sequences in the sample encode the same CDR3. The CDR3 coding sequence is TGCGCCAGCAGCTTGGTAACAGGGGCTAATGAAAAACTGTTTTTT. Protein product: CASSLVTGANEKLFF. The chain links TRBV5-1 to TRBJ1-4; 7 nucleotides match TRBD1. Germline CDR1 is SGHRS and CDR2 is YFSETQ. The CDR3 contains 15 residues. V was pared by 0 bases and J by 3 bases, with 2 bases of the junction left unmatched.

The chain is built from TRBV25-1 and TRBJ2-5, with a weak D call TRBD2 (6 bases). The germline CDR1 and CDR2 sequences are MGHDK and SYGVNS. This CDR3 spans 12 amino acids. V was pared by 6 bases and J by 5 bases, with 10 bases between. CDR3 region: CASRGRGETQYF. The CDR3 coding sequence is TGTGCCAGCAGGGGTCGGGGGGAGACCCAGTACTTC.

This clone was seen a few times. This specimen includes other DNA sequences encoding the same CDR3. V is TRBV6-6 and J is TRBJ1-1; possibly TRBD1 for D (6 bases). The CDR3 extends over 14 amino acids. The V gene lost 5 bases and the J gene lost 0 bases, with 10 bases spanning the gap. Germline V CDR1 and CDR2: MNHNY, SVGAGI (reference sequence). Here the CDR3 DNA reads TGTGCCAGCAGTCTAGGACAGTTGAACACTGAAGCTTTCTTT. Translating it yields CASSLGQLNTEAFF.

This clone has a count of ten or more. The chain carries TRBV6-1 and TRBJ2-6, with TRBD1 as a possible D gene (6 bases). This CDR3 contains 17 residues. CDR1 is MNHNS and CDR2 is SASEGT in the germline V gene. V was cut by 0 bases and J by 0 bases, with 9 bases left in between. The CDR3, as DNA: TGTGCCAGCAGTGAAGCGCTGGGACACTCTGGGGCCAACGTCCTGACTTTC. This codes for CASSEALGHSGANVLTF.

This chain's CDR3 is CSVEYGLAGGYEQYF. Here the CDR3 DNA reads TGCAGCGTTGAATACGGGCTAGCGGGAGGCTACGAGCAGTACTTC. The genes are TRBV29-1 and TRBJ2-7, with TRBD2 identical over 11 bases. The CDR3 loop spans 15 amino acids. Germline V gives CDR1 SQVTM, CDR2 ANQGSEA. The trim removed 2 bases at V and 3 bases at J, leaving 6 bases unmatched.

The rearrangement joins TRBV28 to TRBJ2-7; D unresolved. The better agreement between TRBJ2-1 and the DNA end casts doubt on the J call. The CDR3 loop spans 12 amino acids. Germline CDR1 and CDR2: MDHEN and SYDVKM. CDR3 residues: CASSPISGEQFF. CDR3 nucleotides: TGTGCCAGCAGTCCGATATCCGGTGAGCAGTTCTTC.

The chain employs TRBV5-1 and TRBJ2-2, with a tentative D call TRBD2 (6 bases). CDR3 length equals 14 residues. The V end was cut by 4 bases, the J end by 6 bases, with 13 bases between. The germline CDR1 and CDR2 sequences are SGHRS and YFSETQ. The chain's CDR3 is CASSPPLASGELFF. CDR3 coding DNA: TGCGCCAGCAGCCCCCCACTAGCATCCGGGGAGCTGTTTTTT. Full variable domain (missing parts from reference TRBV5-1 and TRBJ2-2): KAGVTQTPRYLIKTRGQQVTLSCSPISGHRSVSWYQQTPGQGLQFLFEYFSETQRNKGNFPGRFSGRQFSNSRSEMNVSTLELGDSALYLCASSPPLASGELFFGEGSRLTVL.

The chain uses TRBV28 and TRBJ1-1; 8 bases match TRBD1. The germline V gene has CDR1 MDHEN and CDR2 SYDVKM. CDR3 length: 15 residues. V was pared by 4 bases and J by 1 base, with 5 bases of the junction left unmatched. The CDR3 nucleotides read TGTGCCAGCAGTTCCTACAGGGGGAAGAACACTGAAGCTTTCTTT. As protein: CASSSYRGKNTEAFF.

A single count supports this clone. This chain connects TRBV4-1 to TRBJ2-5; 12 bases align to TRBD2. V lost 6 bases, J lost 2 bases, and 7 bases stayed unmatched. Germline CDR1 and CDR2: MGHRA and YSYEKL. This CDR3 region has 16 residues. CDR3 nucleotides: TGCGCCAGCAGTCCAACCGGACTAGCGGGGCAAGAGACCCAGTACTTC. It encodes CASSPTGLAGQETQYF.

The chain recombines TRBV5-3 with TRBJ1-4; tentative D call: TRBD1 (6 bases). TRBV5-3 qualifies as an ORF whose function is uncertain. V gave up 1 base and J gave up 4 bases, with 11 bases separating them. The CDR3 has 15 residues. The DNA for the CDR3 is TGTGCCAGAAGCTTGTGGACAGCCGTTAATGAAAAACTGTTTTTT. This translates into CARSLWTAVNEKLFF.

The CDR3 DNA reads as TGTGCCAGCAGTTTCCCCAGGCCCGGTTCTAATGAAAAACTGTTTTTT. This translates into CASSFPRPGSNEKLFF. The V call is TRBV28, the J call TRBJ1-4; no definite D call. CDR1 and CDR2 from the germline V gene are MDHEN and SYDVKM. The CDR3 consists of 16 residues. Trimming pared 3 bases from V and 3 bases from J, leaving 14 bases between.

The chain combines TRBV10-2 with TRBJ2-7, with TRBD2 matching 10 bases. The length of the CDR3 is 14 residues. Losses at the gene ends were 5 bases for V and 4 bases for J; bases not matched to a gene: 5. The V gene's germline CDR1 is WSHSY and CDR2 SAAADI. The CDR3 loop reads CASSWTSGYYEQYF. CDR3 DNA sequence: TGCGCCAGCAGTTGGACTAGCGGCTATTACGAGCAGTACTTC.

The gene calls are TRBV11-2 and TRBJ2-7; 7 bases fit TRBD2. Looked up from germline, CDR1 is SGHAT and CDR2 is FQNNGV. V dropped 6 bases and J dropped 4; count of bases not matched to a gene: 9. The length of the CDR3 is 14 residues. The DNA for the CDR3 is TGTGCCAGCAGGGGAGGGCGGACCTCTTACGAGCAGTACTTC. This gives the protein CASRGGRTSYEQYF.

This rearrangement joins TRBV7-9 to TRBJ2-3; D is ambiguous. The germline V gene has CDR1 SEHNR and CDR2 FQNEAQ (reference sequence). The length of the CDR3 is 17 residues. The V and J ends lost 5 bases and 0 bases respectively, with 18 bases between them. The CDR3 loop is CASSPPFYSGSTDTQYF. CDR3 nucleotide sequence: TGTGCCAGCAGCCCTCCGTTCTACTCGGGCAGCACAGATACGCAGTATTTT. Supplemented by reference TRBV7-9 and TRBJ2-3, the full variable domain reads DTGVSQNPRHKITKRGQNVTFRCDPISEHNRLYWYRQTLGQGPEFLTYFQNEAQLEKSRLLSDRFSAERPKGSFSTLEIQRTEQGDSAMYLCASSPPFYSGSTDTQYFGPGTRLTVL.

This clone turned up a few times. The chain couples TRBV10-3 to TRBJ2-3, with a weak D call TRBD2 (6 bases). The CDR3 spans 15 residues. Trimming took 6 bases from V and 2 from J, leaving 15 bases between them. Germline loops: CDR1 ENHRY, CDR2 SYGVKD. The DNA for the CDR3 is TGTGCCATCAGAGATCAGGGAGGAACCACAGATACGCAGTATTTT. Translating gives CAIRDQGGTTDTQYF.

The gene calls are TRBV7-9 and TRBJ2-7, with D perhaps TRBD2 (5 bases). The germline V gene encodes CDR1 SEHNR and CDR2 FQNEAQ (reference sequence). The germline V and J ends were trimmed by 8 bases and 2 bases, with 7 bases remaining between them. This CDR3 region has 11 residues. CDR3 in DNA: TGTGCCAGCGGGAGTGCCTACGAGCAGTACTTC. Translated, it gives CASGSAYEQYF.

V and J are TRBV19 and TRBJ2-7, with TRBD1 as a possible D gene (5 bases). This CDR3 has 14 amino acids. Looked up from germline, CDR1 is LNHDA and CDR2 is SQIVND (reference sequence). The ends were cut back, 5 bases at V and 3 bases at J, with 14 bases in the middle. The DNA of the CDR3 is TGTGCCAGTAGTTCTGGACATCCGTACTACGAGCAGTACTTC. Protein sequence: CASSSGHPYYEQYF. Together with reference TRBV19 and TRBJ2-7, the CDR3 gives the full variable domain: DGGITQSPKYLFRKEGQNVTLSCEQNLNHDAMYWYRQDPGQGLRLIYYSQIVNDFQKGDIAEGYSVSREKKESFPLTVTSAQKNPTAFYLCASSSGHPYYEQYFGPGTRLTVT.